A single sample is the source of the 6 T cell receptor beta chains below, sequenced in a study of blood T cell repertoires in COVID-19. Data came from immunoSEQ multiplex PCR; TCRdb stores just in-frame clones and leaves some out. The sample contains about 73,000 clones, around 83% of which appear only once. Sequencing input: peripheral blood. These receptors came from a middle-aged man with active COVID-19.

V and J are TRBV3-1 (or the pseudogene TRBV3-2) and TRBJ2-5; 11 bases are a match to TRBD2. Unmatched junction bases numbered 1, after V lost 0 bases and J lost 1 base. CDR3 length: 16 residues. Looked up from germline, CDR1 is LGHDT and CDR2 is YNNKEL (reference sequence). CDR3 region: CASSQDLAGGQETQYF. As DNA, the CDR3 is TGTGCCAGCAGCCAAGATCTAGCGGGGGGCCAAGAGACCCAGTACTTC.

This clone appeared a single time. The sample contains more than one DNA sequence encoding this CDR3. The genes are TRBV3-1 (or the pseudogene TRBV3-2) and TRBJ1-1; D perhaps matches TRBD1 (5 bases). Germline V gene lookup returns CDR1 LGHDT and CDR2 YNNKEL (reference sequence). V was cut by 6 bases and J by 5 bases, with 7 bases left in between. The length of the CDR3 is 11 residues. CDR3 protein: CASRGGTEAFF. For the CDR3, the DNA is TGTGCCAGCAGGGGGGGAACTGAAGCTTTCTTT.

As DNA, the CDR3 is TGTGCCAGCAGTTCGACAGCCCAAGAGACCCAGTACTTC. Translating gives CASSSTAQETQYF. The gene calls are TRBV12-3 or TRBV12-4 and TRBJ2-5; D is perhaps TRBD1 (5 bases). Trimming removed 4 bases from V and 1 base from J, with 7 bases in between. CDR3 size: 13 residues.

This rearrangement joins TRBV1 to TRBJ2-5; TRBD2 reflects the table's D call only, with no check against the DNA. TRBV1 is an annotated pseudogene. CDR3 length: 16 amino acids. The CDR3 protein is CTSSPQRRGVQETQYF. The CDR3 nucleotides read TGCACCAGCAGCCCCCAACGGCGGGGGGTCCAAGAGACCCAGTACTTC.

The CDR3 reads CASSVLALGNTEAFF. In nucleotides, the CDR3 is TGTGCCAGCAGCGTACTCGCTCTCGGGAACACTGAAGCTTTCTTT. V is TRBV9 and J is TRBJ1-1; D remains unclear. The V gene's germline CDR1 is SGDLS and CDR2 YYNGEE. The CDR3 has 15 amino acids. With 1 base removed from V and 1 base from J, the gap between germline ends came to 11 bases. Full variable domain (rest looked up from reference TRBV9 and TRBJ1-1): DSGVTQTPKHLITATGQRVTLRCSPRSGDLSVYWYQQSLDQGLQFLIQYYNGEERAKGNILERFSAQQFPDLHSELNLSSLELGDSALYFCASSVLALGNTEAFFGQGTRLTVV.

CDR3 loop: CASSLVAGNIQYF. CDR3 sequence (DNA): TGTGCCAGCAGCCTCGTCGCCGGGAACATTCAGTACTTC. V usage is TRBV5-4 and J usage is TRBJ2-4; D is ambiguous. There are 13 residues in the CDR3. V was pared by 4 bases and J by 7 bases, with 12 bases between. Germline CDR1 SGHNT, CDR2 YYREEE (reference sequence). The complete variable domain, with remaining parts taken from reference TRBV5-4 and TRBJ2-4, reads ETGVTQSPTHLIKTRGQQVTLRCSSQSGHNTVSWYQQALGQGPQFIFQYYREEENGRGNFPPRFSGLQFPNYSSELNVNALELDDSALYLCASSLVAGNIQYFGAGTRLSVL.